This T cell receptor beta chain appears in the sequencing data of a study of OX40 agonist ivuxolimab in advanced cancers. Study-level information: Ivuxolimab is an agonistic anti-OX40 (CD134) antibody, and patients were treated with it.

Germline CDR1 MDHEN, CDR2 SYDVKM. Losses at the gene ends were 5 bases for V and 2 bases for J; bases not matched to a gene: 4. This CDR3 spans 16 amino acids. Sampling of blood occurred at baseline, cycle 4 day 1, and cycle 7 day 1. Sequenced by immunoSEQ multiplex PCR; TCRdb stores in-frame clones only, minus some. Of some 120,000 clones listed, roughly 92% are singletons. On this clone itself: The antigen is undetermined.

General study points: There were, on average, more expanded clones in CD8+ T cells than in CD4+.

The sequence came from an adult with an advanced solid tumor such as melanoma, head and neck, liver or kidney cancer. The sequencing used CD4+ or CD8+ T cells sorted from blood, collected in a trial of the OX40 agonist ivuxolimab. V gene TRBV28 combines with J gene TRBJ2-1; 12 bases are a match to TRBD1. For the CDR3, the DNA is TGTGCCAGCAGTCCAGGGACAGGGGGCACCTACAATGAGCAGTTCTTC. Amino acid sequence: CASSPGTGGTYNEQFF.